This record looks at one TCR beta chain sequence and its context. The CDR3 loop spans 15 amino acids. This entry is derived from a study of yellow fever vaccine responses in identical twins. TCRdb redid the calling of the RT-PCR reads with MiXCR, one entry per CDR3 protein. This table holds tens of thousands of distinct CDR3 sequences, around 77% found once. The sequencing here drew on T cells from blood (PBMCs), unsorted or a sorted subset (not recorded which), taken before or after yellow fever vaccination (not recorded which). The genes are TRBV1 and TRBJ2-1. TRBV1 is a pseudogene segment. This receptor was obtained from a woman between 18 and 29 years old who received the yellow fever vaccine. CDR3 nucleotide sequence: TGCACCAGCAACACACGCGGTCCGGTTTACAATGAGCAGTTCTTC. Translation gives CTSNTRGPVYNEQFF.